The 8 T cell receptor beta chains in this list originate from one sample, sequenced in a study of T cell clones after liver transplantation. This table comes from immunoSEQ multiplex PCR, and its TCRdb copy is limited to in-frame clones, with some not included. The sample holds about 60,000 clones, about two thirds seen once. Material: CD4+ T cells from blood, obtained before liver transplant. Receptors were obtained from a human donor who received a liver transplant.

V gene TRBV28 combines with J gene TRBJ1-3, with 8 bases matching TRBD1. V shed 3 bases, J shed 4 bases, and the junction held 5 bases outside the gene matches. Germline V lookup: CDR1 MDHEN, CDR2 SYDVKM. The CDR3 loop spans 15 amino acids. The CDR3 bases are TGTGCCAGCAGTTTCCCTCGGACAGGGGGAAACACCATATATTTT. It encodes CASSFPRTGGNTIYF.

V gene TRBV6-1 combines with J gene TRBJ2-7, with 9 positions matching TRBD1. The CDR3 loop spans 14 amino acids. Germline trimming cut 6 bases from V and 2 bases from J; bases unmatched to any gene: 5. Germline V gene lookup returns CDR1 MNHNS and CDR2 SASEGT. CDR3 bases: TGTGCCAGCAGGGAGGGACAGGGCCCCTACGAGCAGTACTTC. Translating gives CASREGQGPYEQYF.

The V and J genes are TRBV11-3 and TRBJ2-7; D might be TRBD2 (5 bases). Germline V gene sequence: CDR1 SGHNT, CDR2 YENEEA. The CDR3 has 11 residues. Trimming left V 1 base short and J 11 bases short, with 9 bases between. CDR3 bases: TGTGCCAGCAGCTTAGTATCCGGGAAGTACTTC. It encodes CASSLVSGKYF.

This clone came up a few times. The chain joins TRBV4-2 to TRBJ1-1; D is uncertain. The germline CDR1 and CDR2 sequences are LGHNA and YNFKEQ. The CDR3 has 14 amino acids. V dropped 0 bases and J dropped 3 bases, with 8 bases sitting between them. Here the CDR3 reads CASSQDFGYTEAFF. As DNA, the CDR3 is TGTGCCAGCAGCCAAGATTTCGGGTACACTGAAGCTTTCTTT.

V usage is TRBV5-8 and J usage is TRBJ1-5, with 7 bases identical to TRBD1. This CDR3 is 16 amino acids long. Germline V gene sequence: CDR1 SGHTS, CDR2 YDEGEE. Losses at the gene ends were 1 base for V and 2 bases for J; bases not matched to a gene: 6. The CDR3 bases are TGTGCCAGCAGCTTGATGCGGGACAGTGGCAATCAGCCCCAGCATTTT. Translated, it gives CASSLMRDSGNQPQHF.

The chain has TRBV5-5 and TRBJ1-3, with a weak D call TRBD1 (5 bases). This CDR3 has 13 residues. Germline V lookup: CDR1 SGHKS, CDR2 YYEKEE (reference sequence). V was pared by 7 bases and J by 3 bases, with 11 bases between. This CDR3 is CASRTGDGNTIYF. DNA for the CDR3: TGTGCCAGCCGGACGGGGGATGGAAACACCATATATTTT.

The V and J genes are TRBV7-2 and TRBJ2-7; no definite D call. The CDR3 runs 12 residues. CDR1 is SGHTA, CDR2 FQGNSA, per germline. V dropped 2 bases and J dropped 6 bases, with 8 bases sitting between them. CDR3 amino acids: CASSLMGSEQYF. The CDR3 DNA reads as TGTGCCAGCAGCTTAATGGGCAGCGAGCAGTACTTC.

The chain joins TRBV11-2 to TRBJ2-6; 11 bases line up with TRBD1. Unmatched junction bases numbered 9, after V lost 6 bases and J lost 2 bases. The germline V gene has CDR1 SGHAT and CDR2 FQNNGV. This CDR3 region has 18 residues. Written as DNA, the CDR3 is TGTGCCAGCAGTAGGGACAGGGGGTATTTAGCTGGGGCCAACGTCCTGACTTTC. This gives the protein CASSRDRGYLAGANVLTF.